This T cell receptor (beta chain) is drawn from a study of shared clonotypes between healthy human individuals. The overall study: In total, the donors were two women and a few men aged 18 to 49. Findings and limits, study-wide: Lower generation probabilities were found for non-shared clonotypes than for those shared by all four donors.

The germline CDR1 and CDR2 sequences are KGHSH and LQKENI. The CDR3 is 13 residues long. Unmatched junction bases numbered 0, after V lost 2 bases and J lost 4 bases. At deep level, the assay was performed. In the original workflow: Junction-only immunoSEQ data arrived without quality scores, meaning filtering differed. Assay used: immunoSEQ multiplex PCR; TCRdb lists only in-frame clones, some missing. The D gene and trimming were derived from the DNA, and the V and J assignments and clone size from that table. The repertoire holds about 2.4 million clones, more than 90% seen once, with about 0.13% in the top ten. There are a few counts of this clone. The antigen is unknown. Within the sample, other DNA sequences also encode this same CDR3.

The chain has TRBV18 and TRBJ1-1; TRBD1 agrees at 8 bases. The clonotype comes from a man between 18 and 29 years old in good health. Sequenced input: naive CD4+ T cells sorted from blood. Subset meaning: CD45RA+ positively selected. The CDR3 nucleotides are TGTGCCAGCTCACCAGACAGGGGCACTGAAGCTTTCTTT. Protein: CASSPDRGTEAFF. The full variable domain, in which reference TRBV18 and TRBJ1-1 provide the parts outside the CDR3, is NAGVMQNPRHLVRRRGQEARLRCSPMKGHSHVYWYRQLPEEGLKFMVYLQKENIIDESGMPKERFSAEFPKEGPSILRIQQVVRGDSAAYFCASSPDRGTEAFFGQGTRLTVV.